Listed below are T cell receptor beta chains from one sample, sequenced in a study of PD-L1 blockade in urothelial cancer. Clones were read by immunoSEQ multiplex PCR, and TCRdb kept only the in-frame ones, dropping some. The sample has about 35,000 clones, about a third seen once. Sequencing used tumor tissue, obtained before atezolizumab (anti-PD-L1) treatment. The source of these receptors is a man aged 55 to 70 with urothelial cancer. Both conserved end residues are part of each CDR3. The order of the fields is J gene, clone size, D gene, V gene, CDR3 DNA, CDR3 protein. The D gene is left open where the match is weak. Some rows mark clone size as missing; the rest say once, few, many or name a class of expanded clone.

TRBJ2-6	NA	NA	TRBV6-8	TGTGCCAGCAGTTACGCAACCGGGGGGCGGGCTCCTGGGGCCAACGTCCTGACTTTC	CASSYATGGRAPGANVLTF
TRBJ1-2	NA	TRBD1	TRBV10-2	TGCGCCAGCAGTGAGTACGGACAGGGCTATGGCTACACCTTC	CASSEYGQGYGYTF
TRBJ2-3	few	TRBD2	TRBV5-1	TGCGCCAGCAGCCAAGAAGGACTAGGTGGCACAGATACGCAGTATTTT	CASSQEGLGGTDTQYF
TRBJ2-2	NA	NA	TRBV28	TGTGCCAGCAGTGGAGGACCCGGGGAGCTGTTTTTT	CASSGGPGELFF
TRBJ2-7	many	TRBD1	TRBV11-3	TGTGCCAGCAGCTTATACGGACAGGAGTTCTACGAGCAGTACTTC	CASSLYGQEFYEQYF
TRBJ2-1	NA	TRBD2	TRBV19	TGTGCCAGTAGTAACGCCGGGACTAGCGGTCAGGGTATTTGGGCTGAGCAGTTCTTC	CASSNAGTSGQGIWAEQFF
TRBJ2-2	few	NA	TRBV1	TGCGCCAGCAGCCAAGAGAAGGGCGGGAGATCCGGGGAGCTGTTTTTT	CASSQEKGGRSGELFF
TRBJ1-4	NA	NA	TRBV5-1	TGCGCCAGCAGCTTGGAATCTCGAGGGGGAAAACTGTTTTTT	CASSLESRGGKLFF
TRBJ1-2	NA	NA	TRBV19	TGTGCCAGTAGTAATGGGAGGCAGGGGCGATTCTACACCTTC	CASSNGRQGRFYTF
TRBJ2-3	NA	TRBD2	TRBV11-3	TGTGCCAGCAGCCAAGCGGGGGGTTACAGCACAGATACGCAGTATTTT	CASSQAGGYSTDTQYF
TRBJ2-5	many	TRBD2	TRBV6-8	TGTGCCAGCAGTGCAGACCGGGCGGGGGGGGAAGAGACCCAGTACTTC	CASSADRAGGEETQYF
TRBJ2-1	few	TRBD1	TRBV6-8	TGTGCCAGCAGGTCCGGGACAGGGATAAGGAATGAGCAGTTCTTC	CASRSGTGIRNEQFF
TRBJ1-4	NA	TRBD1	TRBV2	TGTGCCAGCAGCGAAGGACAGGGCGTTGAAAAACTGTTTTTT	CASSEGQGVEKLFF
TRBJ2-5	NA	NA	TRBV28	TGTGCCAGCAGTCCCCTGCTTCTGAGGGACCGGAGGGAGACCCAGTACTTC	CASSPLLLRDRRETQYF
TRBJ1-2	few	TRBD1	TRBV11-3	TGTGCCAGCAGCTCTCGACAGGGGGGTAATGGCTACACCTTC	CASSSRQGGNGYTF
TRBJ2-1	NA	NA	TRBV9	TGTGCCAGCAGCGTAGGGAAGGGTGAGCAGTTCTTC	CASSVGKGEQFF
TRBJ1-1	NA	TRBD1	TRBV6-8	TGTGCCAGCAGTTACTCACAGGGGACTGAAGCTTTCTTT	CASSYSQGTEAFF
TRBJ2-3	NA	TRBD2	TRBV28	TGTGCCAGCACCGGTAGCGGGAGTGGGACAGATACGCAGTATTTT	CASTGSGSGTDTQYF
TRBJ1-2	few	TRBD1	TRBV6-8	TGTGCCAGCAGACAGGGGCGAACTGGCTACACCTTC	CASRQGRTGYTF
TRBJ2-1	NA	TRBD2	TRBV5-1	TGCGCCAGCAGCTTGGGACTAGCGGACAATGAGCAGTTCTTC	CASSLGLADNEQFF
TRBJ1-5	NA	TRBD1	TRBV4-3	TGCGCCAGCAGCCAAGATCCGGGACAGGGGGCGTCTCAGCCCCAGCATTTT	CASSQDPGQGASQPQHF
TRBJ1-3	few	NA	TRBV6-8	TGTGCCAGCAGTGTCGGAGGCCTAGTCTCTGGAAACACCATATATTTT	CASSVGGLVSGNTIYF
TRBJ2-7	NA	NA	TRBV18	TGTGCCAGCTCACCAGGAGGTCTAGCTACCTACGAGCAGTACTTC	CASSPGGLATYEQYF
TRBJ2-3	few	TRBD2	TRBV9	TGTGCCAGCAGTCTAAGCGGGACTAGCACAGATACGCAGTATTTT	CASSLSGTSTDTQYF
TRBJ2-3	once	NA	TRBV16	TGTGCCAGCAGCCAAAGTGGGGATACGCAGTATTTT	CASSQSGDTQYF
TRBJ2-1	NA	TRBD1	TRBV5-1	TGCGCCAGCAGCATTGGACAGGGGCCTCGAAATGAGCAGTTCTTC	CASSIGQGPRNEQFF
TRBJ1-6	many	NA	TRBV6-8	TGTGCCAGCAGCCCGGGCAGGGGACGCTCACCCCTCCACTTT	CASSPGRGRSPLHF
TRBJ2-7	NA	TRBD1	TRBV11-3	TGTGCCAGCAGCCCCTCCGGGACAGCTGGATCCTACGAGCAGTACTTC	CASSPSGTAGSYEQYF
TRBJ2-6	NA	NA	TRBV28	TGTGCCAGCAGCGGGACTGCCCCCGTCCCTGGGGCCAACGTCCTGACTTTC	CASSGTAPVPGANVLTF
TRBJ2-6	NA	NA	TRBV9	TGTGCCAGCAGCTATCGCGGGGGCCCGCCAGGGGCCAACGTCCTGACTTTC	CASSYRGGPPGANVLTF
TRBJ2-1	NA	NA	TRBV7-2	TGTGCCAGCAGCTACTACGGGGGTATTGAGCAGTTCTTC	CASSYYGGIEQFF
TRBJ2-1	many	NA	TRBV11-3	TGTGCCAGCAGCTCCCAGGGCCGTAGAGACAATGAGCAGTTCTTC	CASSSQGRRDNEQFF
TRBJ2-7	NA	TRBD2	TRBV18	TGTGCCAGCTCACCGGGACTAGCGGACGAGCAGTACTTC	CASSPGLADEQYF
TRBJ2-7	few	TRBD2	TRBV28	TGTGCCAGCAGTCCCCCGACTAGCGGGAGTTACGCTCGCCAGTACTTC	CASSPPTSGSYARQYF
TRBJ2-7	NA	NA	TRBV6-8	TGTGCCAGCAGTTACTCGACAACCGGGACAAGGGACTACGAGCAGTACTTC	CASSYSTTGTRDYEQYF
TRBJ2-1	few	NA	TRBV28	TGTGCCAGCAGTTTACAAACCGGGACGGTCCGGGAGTTCTTC	CASSLQTGTVREFF
TRBJ1-1	NA	TRBD1	TRBV6-7	TGTGCCAGCAGCCCCCGACAGGGGCGAACTGAAGCTTTCTTT	CASSPRQGRTEAFF
TRBJ1-6	few	TRBD1	TRBV19	TGTGCCAGTAGTATAGGCCGACAGGGGAATTCACCCCTCCACTTT	CASSIGRQGNSPLHF
TRBJ2-1	few	TRBD1	TRBV6-8	TGTGCCAGCAGCCCCAGGGGGACAGGGACCAATGAGCAGTTCTTC	CASSPRGTGTNEQFF
TRBJ1-1	NA	NA	TRBV18	TGTGCCAGCTCACCACTTAACGGGATGAACACTGAAGCTTTCTTT	CASSPLNGMNTEAFF
TRBJ2-6	medium-sized	NA	TRBV19	TGTGCCAGTAGTATTTGGGGGACCCCATCCTCTGGGGCCAACGTCCTGACTTTC	CASSIWGTPSSGANVLTF
TRBJ1-5	many	TRBD1	TRBV11-3	TGTGCCAGCAGCTTCCGGGACAGGGGCGGTCAGCCCCAGCATTTT	CASSFRDRGGQPQHF
TRBJ2-5	NA	NA	TRBV9	TGTGCCAGCAGTCGGACAGTCCGGCAAGAGACCCAGTACTTC	CASSRTVRQETQYF
TRBJ1-1	NA	NA	TRBV18	TGTGCCAGCTCACCAACGATAGGGGTGGCCGGCGGAGCTGAAGCTTTCTTT	CASSPTIGVAGGAEAFF
TRBJ1-3	NA	TRBD1	TRBV10-3	TGTGCCATCAGTCTCCAGGGGGCCGGTGGAAACACCATATATTTT	CAISLQGAGGNTIYF
TRBJ1-1	NA	NA	TRBV1	TGCGCCAGCAGCCCCGAGACAGGGCGGGGTGAAGCTTTCTTT	CASSPETGRGEAFF
TRBJ2-7	NA	NA	TRBV5-1	TGCGCCAGCAATCCCAGGGGCGGGGCGACCTACGAGCAGTACTTC	CASNPRGGATYEQYF
TRBJ2-1	medium-sized	TRBD2	TRBV11-3	TGTGCCAGCAGTACCCTCGCTAGCGGTTACAATGAGCAGTTCTTC	CASSTLASGYNEQFF
TRBJ2-5	few	TRBD2	TRBV6-8	TGTGCCAGCAAGGGCGGGGGGGCAGGAGAGACCCAGTACTTC	CASKGGGAGETQYF
TRBJ2-7	few	TRBD1	TRBV6-8	TGTGCCATCAGCCCGACAGGGGGCTCCTACGAGCAGTACTTC	CAISPTGGSYEQYF
TRBJ1-1	NA	NA	TRBV29-1	TGCAGCGTTGTTGGGCGGGGAACTGAAGCTTTCTTT	CSVVGRGTEAFF
TRBJ1-1	NA	TRBD1	TRBV5-1	TGCGCCAGCAGCCCAAGGGACAGGGGGGCGTGGGGCACTGAAGCTTTCTTT	CASSPRDRGAWGTEAFF
TRBJ1-2	NA	NA	TRBV7-7	TGTGCCAGCAGCTTGCCCGGGGAAGTTCGCTATGGCTACACCTTC	CASSLPGEVRYGYTF
TRBJ2-1	NA	TRBD2	TRBV28	TGTGCCAGCAGTTTCAGCGGGAGACTCTACAATGAGCAGTTCTTC	CASSFSGRLYNEQFF